The rows below give T cell receptor beta chains drawn from one sample of a study of glioma-infiltrating T cells after dendritic cell vaccination. Assay used: immunoSEQ multiplex PCR; TCRdb lists only in-frame clones, some missing. Of about 82,000 clones listed, 80% to 85% are singletons. Here the sequenced sample was blood, taken after dendritic cell vaccination. Receptor source: a human donor with glioblastoma. Both conserved end residues are part of each CDR3. The order of the fields is V gene, clone size, D gene, J gene, CDR3 protein, CDR3 DNA. The D gene is left open where the match is weak. The size field is filled for only some rows; it gives once, few, many or a size class.

v_gene: TRBV6-5
abundance: -
d_gene: TRBD1
j_gene: TRBJ1-5
CDR3aa: CASSTGAQPQHF
CDR3nt: TGTGCCAGCAGTACAGGGGCTCAGCCCCAGCATTTT

v_gene: TRBV15
abundance: -
d_gene: -
j_gene: TRBJ2-5
CDR3aa: CATSQSRDTETQYF
CDR3nt: TGTGCCACCAGCCAGTCCCGGGACACCGAGACCCAGTACTTC

v_gene: TRBV6-6
abundance: -
d_gene: TRBD1
j_gene: TRBJ1-1
CDR3aa: CASTARQGTVVPEAFF
CDR3nt: TGTGCCAGCACCGCTAGACAGGGGACTGTAGTACCTGAAGCTTTCTTT

v_gene: TRBV7-8
abundance: -
d_gene: -
j_gene: TRBJ1-4
CDR3aa: CASSSQGLPEEGEKLFF
CDR3nt: TGTGCCAGCAGCTCCCAAGGCCTACCCGAGGAGGGGGAAAAACTGTTTTTT

v_gene: TRBV30
abundance: -
d_gene: TRBD1
j_gene: TRBJ1-6
CDR3aa: CAWSVLTGQNSPLHF
CDR3nt: TGTGCCTGGAGTGTACTGACAGGGCAGAATTCACCCCTCCACTTT

v_gene: TRBV7-9
abundance: -
d_gene: -
j_gene: TRBJ1-2
CDR3aa: CASSSMPANYGYTF
CDR3nt: TGTGCCAGCAGCTCCATGCCAGCTAACTATGGCTACACCTTC

v_gene: TRBV7-6
abundance: -
d_gene: TRBD1
j_gene: TRBJ1-6
CDR3aa: CASSLRDRGFSYNSPLHF
CDR3nt: TGTGCCAGCAGCTTACGGGACAGGGGATTCTCCTATAATTCACCCCTCCACTTT

v_gene: TRBV19
abundance: -
d_gene: TRBD1
j_gene: TRBJ1-2
CDR3aa: CASSTSRQGANGYTF
CDR3nt: TGTGCCAGTAGTACCTCGAGGCAGGGGGCGAATGGCTACACCTTC

v_gene: TRBV4-1
abundance: -
d_gene: -
j_gene: TRBJ2-2
CDR3aa: CASSLIGGRGWTGELFF
CDR3nt: TGCGCCAGCAGCCTAATCGGGGGTAGGGGCTGGACCGGGGAGCTGTTTTTT

v_gene: TRBV6-5
abundance: -
d_gene: -
j_gene: TRBJ2-5
CDR3aa: CASTPGDSREQYF
CDR3nt: TGTGCCAGCACCCCAGGGGATTCGCGGGAGCAGTACTTC

v_gene: TRBV19
abundance: -
d_gene: -
j_gene: TRBJ1-6
CDR3aa: CASSIMGALSPLHF
CDR3nt: TGTGCCAGTAGTATAATGGGGGCCCTATCACCCCTCCACTTT

v_gene: TRBV6-6
abundance: -
d_gene: TRBD1
j_gene: TRBJ2-7
CDR3aa: CASRSGTGTPPYF
CDR3nt: TGTGCCAGCAGGTCCGGGACAGGTACCCCCCCGTACTTC

v_gene: TRBV4-3
abundance: -
d_gene: -
j_gene: TRBJ2-7
CDR3aa: CASSQKSGTEQYF
CDR3nt: TGCGCCAGCAGCCAAAAGTCCGGTACCGAGCAGTACTTC

v_gene: TRBV6-6
abundance: -
d_gene: -
j_gene: TRBJ2-2
CDR3aa: CASEGGLNTGELFF
CDR3nt: TGTGCCAGCGAGGGGGGGCTGAACACCGGGGAGCTGTTTTTT

v_gene: TRBV4-2
abundance: few
d_gene: -
j_gene: TRBJ1-1
CDR3aa: CASSQDRERAAFF
CDR3nt: TGTGCCAGCAGCCAAGATCGGGAAAGGGCAGCTTTCTTT

v_gene: TRBV25-1
abundance: -
d_gene: TRBD1
j_gene: TRBJ1-1
CDR3aa: CASSRGGTANTEAFF
CDR3nt: TGTGCCAGCAGCCGTGGGGGGACAGCGAACACTGAAGCTTTCTTT

v_gene: TRBV29-1
abundance: -
d_gene: -
j_gene: TRBJ1-6
CDR3aa: CSVASRVDSPLHF
CDR3nt: TGCAGCGTTGCTTCCAGGGTCGATTCACCCCTCCACTTT

v_gene: TRBV5-1
abundance: -
d_gene: -
j_gene: TRBJ1-2
CDR3aa: CASSLAGINYGYTF
CDR3nt: TGCGCCAGCAGCTTGGCAGGAATTAACTATGGCTACACCTTC

v_gene: TRBV7-9
abundance: -
d_gene: TRBD1
j_gene: TRBJ1-1
CDR3aa: CASSRTGSNTEAFF
CDR3nt: TGTGCCAGCAGTCGGACAGGGTCGAACACTGAAGCTTTCTTT

v_gene: TRBV4-3
abundance: -
d_gene: TRBD1
j_gene: TRBJ2-1
CDR3aa: CASSQNPGQGANEQFF
CDR3nt: TGCGCCAGCAGCCAAAACCCGGGACAGGGTGCCAATGAGCAGTTCTTC

v_gene: TRBV7-3
abundance: few
d_gene: TRBD1
j_gene: TRBJ2-1
CDR3aa: CASSFLGTGAYNEQFF
CDR3nt: TGTGCCAGCAGCTTTTTGGGGACAGGGGCCTACAATGAGCAGTTCTTC

v_gene: TRBV7-3
abundance: -
d_gene: -
j_gene: TRBJ2-6
CDR3aa: CASSPPWANVLTF
CDR3nt: TGTGCCAGCAGCCCCCCCTGGGCCAACGTCCTGACTTTC

v_gene: TRBV7-2
abundance: -
d_gene: TRBD1
j_gene: TRBJ1-5
CDR3aa: CASSPGGNSNQPQHF
CDR3nt: TGTGCCAGCAGCCCAGGGGGAAATAGCAATCAGCCCCAGCATTTT

v_gene: TRBV6-1
abundance: once
d_gene: TRBD2
j_gene: TRBJ2-3
CDR3aa: CASSRGLAGTDTQYF
CDR3nt: TGTGCCAGCAGCCGGGGACTAGCGGGGACAGATACGCAGTATTTT

v_gene: TRBV27
abundance: -
d_gene: -
j_gene: TRBJ2-1
CDR3aa: CASSLSLAGGEQFF
CDR3nt: TGTGCCAGCAGTTTATCTCTAGCCGGGGGTGAGCAGTTCTTC

v_gene: TRBV11-3
abundance: few
d_gene: -
j_gene: TRBJ2-7
CDR3aa: CASSLEASYEQYF
CDR3nt: TGTGCCAGCAGCTTAGAGGCTAGCTACGAGCAGTACTTC

v_gene: TRBV29-1
abundance: once
d_gene: -
j_gene: TRBJ2-3
CDR3aa: CSSRQDTDTQYF
CDR3nt: TGCAGCTCCCGACAGGACACAGATACGCAGTATTTT

v_gene: TRBV9
abundance: -
d_gene: -
j_gene: TRBJ2-2
CDR3aa: CASSGGQNTGELFF
CDR3nt: TGTGCCAGCAGCGGGGGACAGAACACCGGGGAGCTGTTTTTT

v_gene: TRBV6-6
abundance: few
d_gene: -
j_gene: TRBJ1-6
CDR3aa: CASHTGTGGSPLHF
CDR3nt: TGTGCCAGCCACACCGGGACCGGGGGATCACCCCTCCACTTT

v_gene: TRBV7-9
abundance: once
d_gene: TRBD1
j_gene: TRBJ1-4
CDR3aa: CASRVTGEEEKLFF
CDR3nt: TGTGCCAGCAGAGTCACAGGGGAAGAAGAAAAACTGTTTTTT

v_gene: TRBV7-2
abundance: -
d_gene: TRBD2
j_gene: TRBJ2-3
CDR3aa: CASSLGTRGGHTQYF
CDR3nt: TGTGCCAGCAGCTTAGGGACTAGGGGAGGGCATACGCAGTATTTT

v_gene: TRBV15
abundance: -
d_gene: -
j_gene: TRBJ1-2
CDR3aa: CATSRPDIYGYTF
CDR3nt: TGTGCCACCAGCAGGCCAGATATCTATGGCTACACCTTC

v_gene: TRBV7-9
abundance: -
d_gene: TRBD1
j_gene: TRBJ2-5
CDR3aa: CASRPGQGEQETQYF
CDR3nt: TGTGCCAGCAGGCCTGGACAGGGGGAGCAAGAGACCCAGTACTTC

v_gene: TRBV10-2
abundance: -
d_gene: TRBD1
j_gene: TRBJ1-2
CDR3aa: CASSESRGQGLFGYTF
CDR3nt: TGCGCCAGCAGTGAGTCTAGGGGACAGGGCTTGTTTGGCTACACCTTC

v_gene: TRBV2
abundance: few
d_gene: TRBD1
j_gene: TRBJ1-6
CDR3aa: CASSDRDRDSPLHF
CDR3nt: TGTGCCAGCAGTGATCGGGACAGGGATTCACCCCTCCACTTT

v_gene: TRBV29-1
abundance: -
d_gene: -
j_gene: TRBJ1-1
CDR3aa: CSVGANTEAFF
CDR3nt: TGCAGCGTTGGAGCTAACACTGAAGCTTTCTTT

v_gene: TRBV11-2
abundance: -
d_gene: -
j_gene: TRBJ1-4
CDR3aa: CASSLLPRLSEKLFF
CDR3nt: TGTGCCAGCAGCTTATTGCCCCGACTAAGCGAAAAACTGTTTTTT

v_gene: TRBV6-1
abundance: -
d_gene: TRBD1
j_gene: TRBJ1-3
CDR3aa: CASSEYGLQGLRSGNTIYF
CDR3nt: TGTGCCAGCAGTGAATACGGGCTACAGGGGTTGCGGTCTGGAAACACCATATATTTT

v_gene: TRBV6-5
abundance: once
d_gene: -
j_gene: TRBJ2-3
CDR3aa: CASRQARPSTDTQYF
CDR3nt: TGTGCCAGCAGACAGGCTCGGCCGAGCACAGATACGCAGTATTTT

v_gene: TRBV5-1
abundance: -
d_gene: -
j_gene: TRBJ1-1
CDR3aa: CASSQTGVAEAFF
CDR3nt: TGCGCCAGCAGCCAGACAGGCGTAGCGGAAGCTTTCTTT

v_gene: TRBV5-1
abundance: -
d_gene: -
j_gene: TRBJ2-7
CDR3aa: CASSLNLASNEQYF
CDR3nt: TGCGCCAGCAGCTTGAACCTAGCCTCCAACGAGCAGTACTTC

v_gene: TRBV5-1
abundance: -
d_gene: -
j_gene: TRBJ1-5
CDR3aa: CASSLSPDNQPQHF
CDR3nt: TGCGCCAGCAGCTTGAGTCCAGACAATCAGCCCCAGCATTTT

v_gene: TRBV14
abundance: -
d_gene: -
j_gene: TRBJ1-4
CDR3aa: CASSARWAGNEKLFF
CDR3nt: TGTGCCAGCAGCGCACGTTGGGCGGGGAATGAAAAACTGTTTTTT

v_gene: TRBV19
abundance: -
d_gene: -
j_gene: TRBJ1-2
CDR3aa: CASNPGFPNYGYTF
CDR3nt: TGTGCCAGTAATCCAGGGTTCCCCAACTATGGCTACACCTTC

v_gene: TRBV6-5
abundance: -
d_gene: -
j_gene: TRBJ2-3
CDR3aa: CASSYGRGPYTDTQYF
CDR3nt: TGTGCCAGCAGTTACGGGCGGGGACCCTACACAGATACGCAGTATTTT

v_gene: TRBV15
abundance: -
d_gene: TRBD1
j_gene: TRBJ2-3
CDR3aa: CATSRTGQKTDTQYF
CDR3nt: TGTGCCACCAGCAGGACAGGGCAAAAGACAGATACGCAGTATTTT

v_gene: TRBV25-1
abundance: -
d_gene: -
j_gene: TRBJ1-2
CDR3aa: CASSLAGSNYGYTF
CDR3nt: TGTGCCAGCAGTCTCGCAGGGTCTAACTATGGCTACACCTTC

v_gene: TRBV19
abundance: few
d_gene: TRBD1
j_gene: TRBJ2-5
CDR3aa: CASSKQGPGTQYF
CDR3nt: TGTGCCAGTAGTAAACAGGGGCCGGGGACCCAGTACTTC

v_gene: TRBV18
abundance: once
d_gene: -
j_gene: TRBJ1-5
CDR3aa: CASSPRMGDIQPQHF
CDR3nt: TGTGCCAGCTCACCAAGGATGGGCGATATCCAGCCCCAGCATTTT

v_gene: TRBV2
abundance: few
d_gene: -
j_gene: TRBJ2-1
CDR3aa: CASTPGLNNEQFF
CDR3nt: TGTGCCAGCACCCCGGGACTTAACAATGAGCAGTTCTTC

v_gene: TRBV13
abundance: -
d_gene: -
j_gene: TRBJ1-1
CDR3aa: CASSRVRAGTEAFF
CDR3nt: TGTGCCAGCAGTAGGGTCAGGGCTGGCACTGAAGCTTTCTTT

v_gene: TRBV19
abundance: -
d_gene: TRBD1
j_gene: TRBJ1-5
CDR3aa: CASSIARGDQPQHF
CDR3nt: TGTGCCAGTAGTATAGCCAGGGGGGATCAGCCCCAGCATTTT

v_gene: TRBV30
abundance: few
d_gene: -
j_gene: TRBJ1-1
CDR3aa: CAWADGVDTEAFF
CDR3nt: TGTGCCTGGGCCGACGGGGTTGATACTGAAGCTTTCTTT

v_gene: TRBV7-8
abundance: -
d_gene: TRBD1
j_gene: TRBJ1-1
CDR3aa: CASSWAGGDNTEAFF
CDR3nt: TGTGCCAGCAGCTGGGCAGGGGGTGATAACACTGAAGCTTTCTTT

v_gene: TRBV4-1
abundance: -
d_gene: TRBD1
j_gene: TRBJ2-7
CDR3aa: CASSHGTGNYQQYF
CDR3nt: TGCGCCAGCAGCCACGGGACAGGGAACTACCAGCAGTACTTC